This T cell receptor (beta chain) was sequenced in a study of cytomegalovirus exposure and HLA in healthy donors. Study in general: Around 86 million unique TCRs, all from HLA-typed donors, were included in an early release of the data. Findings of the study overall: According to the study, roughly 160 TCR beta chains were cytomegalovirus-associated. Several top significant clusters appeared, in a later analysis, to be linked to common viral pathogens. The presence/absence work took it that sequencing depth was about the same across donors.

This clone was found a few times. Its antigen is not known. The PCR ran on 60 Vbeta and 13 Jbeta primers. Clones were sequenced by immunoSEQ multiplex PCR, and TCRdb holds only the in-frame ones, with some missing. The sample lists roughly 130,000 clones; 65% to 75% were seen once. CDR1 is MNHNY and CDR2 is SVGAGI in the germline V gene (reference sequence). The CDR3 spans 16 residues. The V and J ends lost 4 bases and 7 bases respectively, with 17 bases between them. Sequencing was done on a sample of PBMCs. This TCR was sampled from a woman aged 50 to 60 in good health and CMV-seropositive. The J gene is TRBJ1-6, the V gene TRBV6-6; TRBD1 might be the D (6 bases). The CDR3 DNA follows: TGTGCCAGCAGTTCAATGGCTGGACAGTCCAATTCACCCCTCCACTTT. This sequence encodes CASSSMAGQSNSPLHF.